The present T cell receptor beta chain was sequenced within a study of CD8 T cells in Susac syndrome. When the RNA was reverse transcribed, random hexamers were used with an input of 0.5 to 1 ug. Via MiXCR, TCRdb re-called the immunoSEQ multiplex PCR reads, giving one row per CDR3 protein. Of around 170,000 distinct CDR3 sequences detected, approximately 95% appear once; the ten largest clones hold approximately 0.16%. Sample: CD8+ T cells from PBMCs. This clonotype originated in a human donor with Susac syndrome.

Here the CDR3 reads CASSPSSGSETQYF. The CDR3 region has the DNA TGTGCCAGCAGTCCGAGTAGCGGGAGTGAGACCCAGTACTTC. This rearrangement joins TRBV12-3 or TRBV12-4 to TRBJ2-5; 9 nucleotides align to TRBD2. CDR3 length: 14 amino acids. The J segment lost 5 bases and the V segment lost 5 bases, leaving 6 bases of the junction unmatched.